The sequence of this T cell receptor (beta chain) was determined in a study of CXCR3-negative and CXCR3-positive naive CD8 T cells. The wider study: Every library held about 1.5 +/- 0.3 million TRB reads, and the total came to around 150 million. Study outcomes and limitations: For the naive subsets, surface CD5 was similar, and TCR strength was inferred from TRB CDR3 properties. Against CXCR3-negative naive cells, CXCR3-positive naive cells showed more hydrophobic TRB CDR3s.

The authors made the TRB cDNA libraries by 5' RACE using UMI labels. TCRdb reprocessed the 5' RACE reads, with one entry per CDR3 protein and no DNA. In total, the table holds around 61,000 distinct CDR3 sequences. Of note for this clonotype: Its antigen remains unidentified.

Sample: naive CXCR3+ CD8+ T cells from blood. The subset here: CD45RO-CCR7+CD27+CD95- naive CD8+ T cells expressing CXCR3 (TNR3+). This receptor was obtained from a human donor in good health. Some clones in this sample may be carry-over from other donors' samples.

The CDR3 sequence: CASSKSVNTEAFF. The chain is built from TRBV7-2 and TRBJ1-1. This CDR3 region has 13 residues. Germline CDR1 reads SGHTA; CDR2 reads FQGNSA.